These T cell receptor beta chains were read from a single sample in a study of identical twins. TCRdb called the 5' RACE reads again in MiXCR, with one record for every CDR3 protein. The data show around 500,000 distinct CDR3 sequences, 11% to 15% seen once. This sample also appeared in a second study, on yellow fever vaccine responses in identical twins.

Sequenced sample: CD4+ T cells sorted from blood. Receptor source: a woman aged 18-29 years in good health. CDR3s include the opening cysteine and the closing phenylalanine or tryptophan. D genes are given only for firm matches. Where a row states a size, it is once, few, many or the class of an expanded clone; other rows omit it.

J gene,clone size,D gene,V gene,CDR3 protein,CDR3 DNA
TRBJ2-7,few,NA,TRBV20-1,CSAGTPIEQYF,TGCAGTGCTGGGACCCCAATCGAGCAGTACTTC
TRBJ2-1,few,TRBD2,TRBV7-8,CASSEGLAPSSYNEQFF,TGTGCCAGCAGCGAGGGACTAGCGCCTAGCTCCTACAATGAGCAGTTCTTC
TRBJ2-1,NA,NA,TRBV7-3,CASSPKTYNEQFF,TGTGCCAGCAGCCCTAAGACCTACAATGAGCAGTTCTTC
TRBJ1-2,NA,NA,TRBV18,CASSPQGDVGYTF,TGTGCCAGCTCACCTCAGGGTGACGTTGGCTACACCTTC
TRBJ2-1,few,TRBD2,TRBV5-1,CASSTRSSTSGSINEQFF,TGCGCCAGCAGCACAAGGTCGTCGACTAGCGGGAGTATAAATGAGCAGTTCTTC
TRBJ2-1,few,NA,TRBV7-2,CASSLYMYNEQFF,TGTGCCAGCAGCTTATACATGTACAATGAGCAGTTCTTC
TRBJ2-2,NA,TRBD1,TRBV28,CASSRPSTGRAGELFF,TGTGCCAGCAGTCGCCCCTCGACAGGGCGGGCCGGGGAGCTGTTTTTT
TRBJ2-3,many,NA,TRBV4-2,CATTRVKKADTQYF,TGTGCCACCACTAGAGTGAAGAAGGCAGATACGCAGTATTTT
TRBJ2-7,NA,NA,TRBV5-1,CASSLPITGEQYF,TGCGCCAGCAGCTTACCTATCACGGGCGAGCAGTACTTC
TRBJ2-6,few,NA,TRBV6-2/TRBV6-3,CASSPDRAYSGANVLTF,TGTGCCAGCAGTCCCGACAGAGCATACTCTGGGGCCAACGTCCTGACTTTC
TRBJ2-1,NA,TRBD1,TRBV9,CASSDKTGTGTKNEQFF,TGTGCCAGCAGCGATAAAACCGGGACAGGGACGAAGAATGAGCAGTTCTTC
TRBJ2-7,few,NA,TRBV4-1,CASSQAGIGSYEQYF,TGCGCCAGCAGCCAAGCCGGGATTGGGTCCTACGAGCAGTACTTC
TRBJ2-5,few,NA,TRBV7-9,CASSLGSAGSQYF,TGTGCCAGCAGCTTAGGTAGTGCGGGGAGCCAGTACTTC
TRBJ2-3,few,TRBD1,TRBV11-2,CASSRYRGSPGSDTQYF,TGTGCCAGCAGCAGATACAGGGGATCCCCCGGATCAGATACGCAGTATTTT
TRBJ1-1,few,NA,TRBV9,CASSDRGQPEAFF,TGTGCCAGCAGCGATAGAGGGCAACCAGAAGCTTTCTTT
TRBJ1-4,many,NA,TRBV7-9,CASSLGGDEKLFF,TGTGCCAGCAGCTTAGGAGGAGATGAAAAACTGTTTTTT
TRBJ2-1,few,NA,TRBV4-2,CASSQVDKAGRGNEQFF,TGTGCCAGCAGCCAAGTAGACAAGGCGGGAAGGGGCAATGAGCAGTTCTTC
TRBJ2-3,NA,NA,TRBV7-2,CASSFVREDTQYF,TGTGCCAGCAGCTTCGTAAGGGAAGATACGCAGTATTTT
TRBJ2-2,few,TRBD2,TRBV20-1,CSATTSGVNTGELFF,TGCAGTGCTACCACTAGCGGGGTCAACACCGGGGAGCTGTTTTTT
TRBJ2-1,few,NA,TRBV5-1,CASSFPPGPEQFF,TGCGCCAGCAGCTTTCCCCCCGGTCCTGAGCAGTTCTTC
TRBJ2-1,few,NA,TRBV5-6,CASSSGTEYNEQFF,TGTGCCAGCAGCTCGGGGACTGAGTACAATGAGCAGTTCTTC
TRBJ2-1,few,TRBD1,TRBV2,CASSRDRAGEQFF,TGTGCCAGCAGTAGGGACAGGGCTGGAGAGCAGTTCTTC
TRBJ2-1,few,NA,TRBV5-1,CASSAGGAYNEQFF,TGCGCCAGCAGCGCCGGAGGAGCCTACAATGAGCAGTTCTTC
TRBJ2-2,NA,NA,TRBV6-1,CASSEGSRGTGELFF,TGTGCCAGCAGTGAAGGTTCGCGGGGCACCGGGGAGCTGTTTTTT
TRBJ1-5,NA,TRBD1,TRBV6-1,CASRKGQDESNQPQHF,TGTGCCAGCAGGAAGGGACAGGATGAGAGCAATCAGCCCCAGCATTTT
TRBJ2-7,NA,NA,TRBV12-3/TRBV12-4,CASRRTVSYEQYF,TGTGCCAGCAGACGGACAGTCTCCTACGAGCAGTACTTC
TRBJ2-1,few,NA,TRBV11-2,CASSSRATGISSYNEQFF,TGTGCCAGCAGCTCCAGAGCAACAGGGATCTCATCCTACAATGAGCAGTTCTTC
TRBJ2-3,NA,TRBD2,TRBV13,CACSPSSARGGSTDTQYF,TGTGCCTGCAGCCCCTCATCTGCGCGGGGGGGAAGCACAGATACGCAGTATTTT
TRBJ2-5,few,NA,TRBV7-2,CASSFDMGLQETQYF,TGTGCCAGCAGCTTCGACATGGGGTTGCAAGAGACCCAGTACTTC
TRBJ2-7,NA,NA,TRBV7-2,CASSLARVGGYEQYF,TGTGCCAGCAGCTTAGCGAGAGTGGGAGGCTACGAGCAGTACTTC
TRBJ2-1,NA,NA,TRBV4-3,CASSQGATESYNEQFF,TGCGCCAGCAGCCAAGGGGCTACTGAAAGCTACAATGAGCAGTTCTTC
TRBJ2-5,few,TRBD1,TRBV5-5,CASSLGDRVIAETQYF,TGTGCCAGCAGCTTGGGGGACAGAGTCATAGCAGAGACCCAGTACTTC
TRBJ2-7,NA,NA,TRBV7-9,CASSLGSGSYERYF,TGTGCCAGCAGCTTAGGTTCCGGATCCTACGAGCGGTACTTC
TRBJ1-5,few,NA,TRBV24-1,CATGEGVQPQHF,TGTGCCACCGGCGAAGGGGTCCAGCCCCAGCATTTT
TRBJ2-1,few,NA,TRBV19,CASSIGGPEQFF,TGTGCCAGTAGTATTGGGGGGCCGGAGCAGTTCTTC
TRBJ2-7,NA,TRBD2,TRBV28,CASSTLLRLAGVLGEQYF,TGTGCCAGCAGTACCCTTCTTCGACTAGCGGGAGTTTTAGGCGAGCAGTACTTC
TRBJ1-2,few,TRBD1,TRBV28,CASSGAGQGENYGYTF,TGTGCCAGCAGTGGGGCCGGACAGGGGGAAAACTATGGCTACACCTTC